The next 32 T cell receptor beta chains were all read from a single sample in a study of tumor-infiltrating lymphocytes in primary liver carcinoma (TCRdb year 2017). Total RNA and DNA were co-extracted without cell sorting from roughly 20-30 mg of bulk tissue using the AllPrep DNA/RNA mini kit. The instrument was an Illumina HiSeq 2500. A constant-region primer and ProtoScript II reverse transcriptase were used to reverse-transcribe TCRbeta-specific cDNA from roughly 480 ng total RNA. The TCRbeta libraries were prepared through three rounds of nested multiplex PCR following a slightly modified ARM-PCR procedure. Multiplex TRBV1-TRBV30 forward primers and a Cbeta reverse primer were used in the first two PCR rounds, each of which was run for roughly 10 cycles. TCRdb trimmed the raw reads at Q25, called clones with MiXCR and kept productive beta chains. Rows merge per CDR3 protein into single entries with the most common DNA and genes. This sample gives approximately 45,000 distinct CDR3 sequences in total; roughly 73% of them show up just once. 15% to 20% of the sample rests with the top ten.

Sequencing used liver tumor tissue from sampling region 2. This sample's cell subset or site label indicates: tumor region T2, inferior pole. Source of these receptors: a middle-aged man with primary liver carcinoma and hepatitis B virus infection.

In the case of this clonotype: One end of the junction fails to match germline, which may point to a read error. The chain couples TRBV29-1 to TRBJ2-3; 8 bases are a match to TRBD2. The CDR3 covers 12 residues. Germline CDR1 and CDR2: SQVTM and ANQGSEA. This chain's CDR3 is CSARLATDTRYF. CDR3 nucleotides: TGCAGTGCCAGACTAGCGACAGATACGCGGTATTTT.

This chain links TRBV29-1 with TRBJ2-5; a weak D match, TRBD2 (6 bases). Per germline, CDR1 SQVTM and CDR2 ANQGSEA. CDR3 size: 15 residues. CDR3 DNA sequence: TGCAGTATTCGGACTAACGGGAGTTGGGCAGAGACCCAGTACTTC. This sequence encodes CSIRTNGSWAETQYF. Together with reference TRBV29-1 and TRBJ2-5, the CDR3 gives the full variable domain: SAVISQKPSRDICQRGTSLTIQCQVDSQVTMMFWYRQQPGQSLTLIATANQGSEATYESGFVIDKFPISRPNLTFSTLTVSNMSPEDSSIYLCSIRTNGSWAETQYFGPGTRLLVL.

Turning to this clonotype: An end of the junction does not agree with germline; a read error may underlie this. The chain links TRBV29-1 to TRBJ1-1; a possible D gene is TRBD1 (6 bases). CDR3 length: 13 residues. The V gene's germline CDR1 is SQVTM and CDR2 ANQGSEA. The CDR3: CNTRYWGRTEVFF. The CDR3 bases are TGCAACACCCGCTATTGGGGGCGGACTGAAGTTTTCTTT.

With regard to this clonotype: At one of its ends the junction is not consistent with the germline gene, which may arise from a read error. The chain has TRBV6-2 or TRBV6-3 and TRBJ1-6, with TRBD1 matching 7 bases. There are 14 residues in the CDR3. Germline V CDR1 and CDR2: MNHEY, SVGEGT. This CDR3 is CVSSYGTENSPLHF. CDR3 in DNA: TGTGTCAGCAGCTACGGGACAGAAAATTCACCCCTCCACTTT.

The CDR3 DNA sequence: TGTGCCAGCAGTTTAGGGCTATCGAAGTTCTTC. Its protein product is CASSLGLSKFF. The chain combines TRBV12-3 or TRBV12-4 with TRBJ2-1; D unresolved. Trimming took 1 base from V and 14 from J, leaving 9 bases between them. This CDR3 region has 11 residues.

The rearrangement links TRBV10-3 to TRBJ1-2, with no clear D. The CDR3 is 14 residues long. Germline CDR1 and CDR2: ENHRY and SYGVKD. V was trimmed by 4 bases and J by 8 bases, leaving 17 bases between them. In DNA form, the CDR3 reads TGTGCCATCAGTGTGTCCCAAATGGCGGACGGCTACACCTTC. It yields the protein CAISVSQMADGYTF.

This clonotype was counted only a few times. V gene TRBV20-1 combines with J gene TRBJ2-2, with TRBD2 matching 7 bases. The CDR3 has 15 residues. V dropped 3 bases and J dropped 1; count of bases not matched to a gene: 5. Germline loops: CDR1 DFQATT, CDR2 SNEGSKA (reference sequence). The CDR3 is CSASRASGNTGELFF. The CDR3 bases are TGCAGTGCTAGTCGGGCTAGCGGGAACACCGGGGAGCTGTTTTTT.

Regarding this clonotype: Lacking the conserved final phenylalanine or tryptophan, this CDR3 likely reflects a read error. The gene calls are TRBV29-1 and TRBJ2-1; no definite D call. This CDR3 region has 11 residues. The ends were cut back, 5 bases at V and 4 bases at J, with 6 bases in the middle. The V gene's germline CDR1 is SQVTM and CDR2 ANQGSEA. The CDR3 region has the DNA TGCAGCGTTAAAGGTTACAATGAGCAGTTCCTC. It translates to CSVKGYNEQFL.

About this clonotype: One base away lies a much larger clone, so this may be a sequencing read error. The V and J genes are TRBV20-1 and TRBJ1-2; the D is unclear. Per the germline V gene, CDR1 is DFQATT and CDR2 is SNEGSKA (reference sequence). V was clipped by 5 bases and J by 6 bases, with 10 bases between them. The CDR3 length is 11 residues. Written as DNA, the CDR3 is TGCAGTGCTCCTATGGGTCATGGCTACACCTTC. It encodes CSAPMGHGYTF.

There are a few counts of this clonotype. The conserved phenylalanine or tryptophan is not found at the CDR3 terminus, so this likely reflects a read error. It is unclear where the CDR3 begins or ends on the DNA, so no DNA is shown, and the CDR3 is as TCRdb lists it. The chain carries TRBV29-1 and TRBJ2-7; the tabulated D call, TRBD1, remains unverified against the DNA. Ends included, the CDR3 has 16 residues. Germline assignment: CDR1 SQVTM and CDR2 ANQGSEA. The CDR3 sequence: CIAMTSGTGTPYEQCS.

This clonotype was seen a handful of times. Its ends do not fully match the called genes, so a read error is possible. The chain carries TRBV11-1 and TRBJ2-2; possibly TRBD2 for D (5 bases). CDR3 length: 15 amino acids. Germline CDR1 SGHAT, CDR2 FQDESV (reference sequence). CDR3 region: CASSYTGPLSGKLFF. Here the CDR3 DNA reads TGTGCCAGCAGCTATACTGGACCTCTCTCCGGGAAGCTGTTTTTT.

For this clonotype: Being one base from a much bigger clone, this may be a read error. The genes are TRBV30 and TRBJ2-3; perhaps TRBD2 as D (5 bases). CDR3 length equals 13 residues. The germline V gene has CDR1 GTSNPN and CDR2 SVGIG (reference sequence). Written as DNA, the CDR3 is TGTGCTTCGGGCCAGCGGAACACAGATGCGCAGTATTTT. It specifies CASGQRNTDAQYF.

About this clonotype: The junction shows a germline mismatch at one end, possibly a read error. J is TRBJ2-7 and V is TRBV11-2; D gene uncertain. The CDR3 length is 14 residues. Germline CDR1 reads SGHAT; CDR2 reads FQNNGV. The CDR3 nucleotides are TGTGCTAGCAGCACTAATAGGAACTCCTACGAGCAGTACTTC. It specifies CASSTNRNSYEQYF.

A remark on this clonotype: The CDR3 ends on some other residue instead of the conserved phenylalanine or tryptophan, so this is likely a read error. J is TRBJ1-3 and V is TRBV6-2 or TRBV6-3; unclear D gene. In germline, CDR1 is MNHEY, CDR2 SVGEGT. The CDR3 contains 13 residues. DNA of the CDR3: TGTGCCAGCAGTGACAACTCTGGAACCACCATATATCTT. Its protein product is CASSDNSGTTIYL.

This clonotype was observed once. The CDR3 ends on some other residue instead of the conserved phenylalanine or tryptophan, so this is likely a read error. V and J are TRBV11-2 and TRBJ1-4, with D perhaps matching TRBD1 (6 bases). V gave up 5 bases and J gave up 4 bases, with 17 bases separating them. Germline V lookup: CDR1 SGHAT, CDR2 FQNNGV. There are 16 residues in the CDR3. CDR3 coding DNA: TGTGCCAGCAGCACCACAACAGGGTTTGGTAATGAAAAACTGTTTGTT. Protein: CASSTTTGFGNEKLFV.

About this clonotype: The junction and the germline gene differ at one end; a read error may be behind it. This chain uses TRBV4-3 with TRBJ2-7, with 7 bases fitting TRBD2. Germline values: CDR1 LGHNA, CDR2 YSLEER. This CDR3 has 15 amino acids. The CDR3 region is CASSQDQASGYEQYF. The CDR3, as DNA: TGTGCCAGCAGCCAAGATCAGGCTAGCGGCTACGAGCAGTACTTC.

CDR3 bases: TGTGCCAGCAATCTTGTCATGGGGGGCAATCAGCCCCAGCATTTT. It translates to CASNLVMGGNQPQHF. The chain couples TRBV6-1 to TRBJ1-5; the D gene is possibly TRBD1 (5 bases). Trimming shortened V by 7 bases and J by 2 bases, and 15 bases separated the two germline ends. The germline CDR1 and CDR2 sequences are MNHNS and SASEGT. CDR3 length: 15 residues.

J is TRBJ2-6 and V is TRBV6-1, with a possible D match to TRBD1 (6 bases). In germline, CDR1 is MNHNS, CDR2 SASEGT. The V gene lost 6 bases and the J gene lost 0 bases, with 21 bases spanning the gap. The CDR3 has 19 amino acids. CDR3 amino acids: CASRAFQGRGHSGANVLTF. CDR3 in DNA: TGTGCCAGCAGAGCCTTTCAGGGCAGGGGCCACTCTGGGGCCAACGTCCTGACTTTC.

On this clonotype itself: The final CDR3 position lacks the conserved phenylalanine or tryptophan, pointing to a likely read error. The chain recombines TRBV11-1 with TRBJ2-1; D gene unclear. The CDR3 has 13 amino acids. Germline CDR1 SGHAT, CDR2 FQDESV (reference sequence). The CDR3 nucleotides are TGTGCCAGCGGCTTTTCTGGAATCCATGAGCAGTTCCTC. This sequence encodes CASGFSGIHEQFL.

On this clonotype: A read error may account for a junction end that differs from germline. The chain carries TRBV15 and TRBJ2-1, with D tentatively TRBD2 (5 bases). Per germline, CDR1 LNHNV and CDR2 YYDKDF (reference sequence). The CDR3 extends over 16 amino acids. DNA for the CDR3: TGTGCCACCAGCAGGACTGGCGGGCGTAACTACAATGAGCAGTTCTTT. This encodes CATSRTGGRNYNEQFF. The full variable domain, its missing parts supplied by reference TRBV15 and TRBJ2-1, is DAMVIQNPRYQVTQFGKPVTLSCSQTLNHNVMYWYQQKSSQAPKLLFHYYDKDFNNEADTPDNFQSRRPNTSFCFLDIRSPGLGDTAMYLCATSRTGGRNYNEQFFGPGTRLTVL.

Points on this clonotype: This could be a read error, since a much larger clone is one nucleotide away. V is TRBV7-2 and J is TRBJ2-2; TRBD1 matches 9 bases. The CDR3 is 15 amino acids. Germline-derived CDR1 and CDR2 are SGHTA and FQGNSA. The CDR3 here is CVSSPRDRAAGELFF. CDR3 DNA sequence: TGTGTCAGCAGCCCGCGGGACAGGGCGGCCGGGGAGCTGTTTTTT.

This clonotype turned up a few times. The junction and the germline gene differ at one end; a read error may be behind it. The genes are TRBV10-2 and TRBJ1-2; D not certain. Germline V CDR1 and CDR2: WSHSY, SAAADI. CDR3 length equals 13 residues. CDR3 sequence: CASSFLKDYDYTF. CDR3 DNA sequence: TGTGCCAGCAGTTTCCTAAAGGACTATGACTACACCTTC.

With regard to this clonotype: Since a much larger clone is just one base distant, this may be a read error. This rearrangement joins TRBV11-3 to TRBJ2-1; maybe TRBD1 (6 bases). The germline V and J ends were trimmed by 6 bases and 5 bases, with 11 bases remaining between them. CDR3 length equals 13 residues. CDR1 is SGHNT and CDR2 is YENEEA in the germline V gene. The CDR3, as DNA: TGTGCCAGCAGTGACAGGACCAACAATGAGCAGTTCTTC. This codes for CASSDRTNNEQFF. The complete variable domain, with remaining parts taken from reference TRBV11-3 and TRBJ2-1, reads EAGVVQSPRYKIIEKKQPVAFWCNPISGHNTLYWYLQNLGQGPELLIRYENEEAVDDSQLPKDRFSAERLKGVDSTLKIQPAELGDSAVYLCASSDRTNNEQFFGPGTRLTVL.

In this sample, this clonotype turned up a few times. The junction shows a germline mismatch at one end, possibly a read error. The chain carries TRBV12-3 or TRBV12-4 and TRBJ2-7; possibly TRBD2 for D (7 bases). There are 17 residues in the CDR3. CDR3 nucleotide sequence: TGTGCCAGCAGTTCAGAATGGTGGGAGGGGGTAAGATACGAGCGGTACTTC. Encoded protein: CASSSEWWEGVRYERYF.

About this clonotype: At one end, the junction sequence differs from germline, possibly due to a read error. This chain uses TRBV5-1 with TRBJ2-3; D is undetermined. The germline CDR1 and CDR2 sequences are SGHRS and YFSETQ. CDR3 length equals 16 residues. CDR3 in DNA: TGCACCAGCAGCTTAGTTAAGGGCGGATTCACAGATACGCAGTATTTT. This encodes CTSSLVKGGFTDTQYF.

This clonotype has a handful of counts. At one boundary the junction diverges from the germline segment, which might be a read error. The chain is built from TRBV4-1 and TRBJ1-2, with 7 nucleotides matching TRBD1. The V gene's germline CDR1 is MGHRA and CDR2 YSYEKL. The CDR3 contains 15 residues. The CDR3 DNA reads TGTGCCAGCAGCCCTGTTGACAGGGACTCCTATGACTACACCTTC. This encodes CASSPVDRDSYDYTF.

A remark on this clonotype: The CDR3 ends on some other residue instead of the conserved phenylalanine or tryptophan, so this is likely a read error. V and J are TRBV11-3 and TRBJ2-1; D is unclear. Germline loops: CDR1 SGHNT, CDR2 YENEEA. The CDR3 runs 12 residues. CDR3 in DNA: TGTGCCAGCTGCTTAAATGCCAATGGGCAGTTCTTA. Amino acids: CASCLNANGQFL.

The V gene is TRBV6-2 or TRBV6-3, the J gene TRBJ2-7; D gene unclear. The V gene lost 11 bases and the J gene lost 7 bases, with 15 bases spanning the gap. Germline lookup yields CDR1 MNHEY and CDR2 SVGEGT. The length of the CDR3 is 11 residues. The CDR3 spells CAPSAGYEQYF. In DNA form, the CDR3 reads TGTGCCCCCAGCGCCGGTTATGAGCAGTACTTC.

This clonotype has a single count. At one boundary the junction diverges from the germline segment, which might be a read error. The V and J genes are TRBV6-6 and TRBJ1-5; 8 nucleotides align to TRBD1. The CDR3 is 14 residues long. Germline CDR1 is MNHNY and CDR2 is SVGAGI (reference sequence). The CDR3 is CVSSQQGERQPQHF. CDR3 DNA sequence: TGTGTCAGCAGTCAACAGGGGGAAAGGCAGCCCCAGCATTTT.

Points on this clonotype: Compared with germline, one end of the junction differs, possibly owing to a read error. J is TRBJ1-6 and V is TRBV11-1, with a possible D match to TRBD1 (5 bases). Germline assignment: CDR1 SGHAT and CDR2 FQDESV (reference sequence). The CDR3 sequence is 13 residues long. DNA for the CDR3: TGTGACAGCAGCCGGACACAGGTTTCGCCCCTCCACTTT. It translates to CDSSRTQVSPLHF.

This clonotype was seen ten or more times. The gene calls are TRBV30 and TRBJ2-1; possibly TRBD1 for D (5 bases). CDR1 is GTSNPN, CDR2 SVGIG, per germline (reference sequence). This CDR3 has 14 amino acids. Trimming removed 3 bases at V and 4 bases at J, with 13 bases between. CDR3 region: CAWRSRASYNEQFF. The CDR3 nucleotides read TGTGCCTGGAGGTCCAGGGCATCATACAATGAGCAGTTCTTC.

Note on this clonotype: The junction shows a germline mismatch at one end, possibly a read error. J is TRBJ2-3 and V is TRBV2; D gene ambiguous. This CDR3 spans 14 amino acids. From germline, CDR1 is SNHLY and CDR2 FYNNEI. The CDR3 DNA is TGTGCCAGCAGTATACAGATACCCACAGATATGCAGTATTTT. The encoded protein is CASSIQIPTDMQYF.